This T cell receptor beta chain was documented in a study of T cell repertoires in cytomegalovirus infection. Study-wide background: Both recently identified HLA-C-restricted and well-studied HLA-B-restricted CMV epitopes were used in the study. Study-level points and caveats: Within the response measured ex vivo, HLA-C-restricted CMV-specific TCR beta clonotypes were dominant.

TCRdb recomputed calls from the reads with MiXCR, one row per CDR3 protein. The table records about 740,000 distinct CDR3 sequences, roughly 33% of them present only once. The ends lost 4 bases at V and 8 bases at J; junction bases unmatched: 14. The CDR3 is 17 amino acids. With respect to this clonotype: No antigen is known for it.

This clonotype was obtained from a human donor in good health (CMV status not recorded). Some clones in this sample may be carry-over from other donors' samples. This specimen was cultured PBMCs, taken from culture after CMV antigen stimulation. This chain links TRBV12-3 or TRBV12-4 with TRBJ2-1; 10 bases fit TRBD1. As DNA, the CDR3 is TGTGCCAGCAGTTCGCCTCCGGGACAGGGGTCGATCGATGAGCAGTTCTTC. This gives the protein CASSSPPGQGSIDEQFF.